This passage covers 21 T cell receptor beta chains from one sample sequenced in a study of shared clonotypes between healthy human individuals. Some clones are missing from TCRdb's copy, which holds only in-frame ones; the method was immunoSEQ multiplex PCR. The sample includes a few million clones, 85% to 95% of them seen just once. The specimen was naive CD4+ T cells from PBMCs. The sample's subset: CD45RA+ positively selected. Receptors originate from a man younger than 30 in good health. Some clones in this sample may be carry-over from other donors' samples.

This chain uses TRBV7-2 with TRBJ2-7, with 10 bases lining up with TRBD2. V trimming: 7 bases; J trimming: 4 bases; junction bases outside the gene matches: 7. The germline V gene has CDR1 SGHTA and CDR2 FQGNSA. The CDR3 contains 14 residues. The CDR3 DNA reads as TGTGCCAGCATCAAGGTAGCGGGGGGATACGAGCAGTACTTC. Amino acid sequence: CASIKVAGGYEQYF.

The rearrangement uses TRBV19 and TRBJ2-7; 10 bases line up with TRBD1. This CDR3 has 15 amino acids. The germline CDR1 and CDR2 sequences are LNHDA and SQIVND (reference sequence). The J segment lost 3 bases and the V segment lost 1 base, leaving 3 bases of the junction unmatched. CDR3 DNA: TGTGCCAGTAGTATAGCAGGGACAGGGGTCTACGAGCAGTACTTC. Translated, it gives CASSIAGTGVYEQYF.

This rearrangement joins TRBV29-1 to TRBJ1-3; a weak D match, TRBD1 (6 bases). In germline, CDR1 is SQVTM, CDR2 ANQGSEA. The length of the CDR3 is 12 residues. V lost 8 bases and J 7 bases, leaving 15 bases between the germline ends. DNA for the CDR3: TGCAGCATGACAGGTCCAGGGAACACCATATATTTT. This gives the protein CSMTGPGNTIYF.

This clone was recorded once. The chain is built from TRBV27 and TRBJ1-1; 7 nucleotides line up with TRBD1. Germline V gene lookup returns CDR1 MNHEY and CDR2 SMNVEV (reference sequence). CDR3 size: 12 residues. Trimming took 6 bases from V and 10 from J; bases not matched to a gene: 8. CDR3 sequence: CASSFQGGRAFF. The CDR3 nucleotides are TGTGCCAGCAGCTTTCAGGGGGGGCGAGCTTTCTTT.

As to this clone: Other DNA sequences within the sample encode an identical CDR3. The gene calls are TRBV10-3 and TRBJ1-1; the D is unclear. The CDR3 totals 13 residues. Germline lookup yields CDR1 ENHRY and CDR2 SYGVKD. Trimming stripped 3 bases from V and 4 bases from J, with 9 bases between. The CDR3 is CAISEAGGTEAFF. The CDR3 DNA follows: TGTGCCATCAGTGAAGCGGGTGGCACTGAAGCTTTCTTT.

The V and J genes are TRBV4-2 and TRBJ1-3; D is unclear. The germline V gene encodes CDR1 LGHNA and CDR2 YNFKEQ. This CDR3 is 14 amino acids long. The germline V and J ends were trimmed by 6 bases and 0 bases, with 9 bases remaining between them. Written as DNA, the CDR3 is TGTGCCAGCAGACGTTATGTCTCTGGAAACACCATATATTTT. Amino acid sequence: CASRRYVSGNTIYF.

This rearrangement joins TRBV15 to TRBJ2-7, with 8 bases that match TRBD2. Trimming cost V 3 bases and J 2 bases; bases outside gene matches: 6. The CDR3 runs to 15 residues. Germline CDR1 is LNHNV and CDR2 is YYDKDF (reference sequence). CDR3 region: CATSSYSGVAYEQYF. In DNA, the CDR3 is TGTGCCACCAGCAGTTATAGCGGGGTCGCCTACGAGCAGTACTTC.

The chain uses TRBV6-1 and TRBJ2-7, with 8 bases that match TRBD1. The CDR3 is 15 amino acids. Per germline, CDR1 MNHNS and CDR2 SASEGT. V lost 7 bases, J lost 5 bases, and 13 bases stayed unmatched. The CDR3: CASKVYIQGANEQYF. In DNA, the CDR3 is TGTGCCAGCAAGGTTTATATTCAGGGGGCGAACGAGCAGTACTTC.

The chain uses TRBV9 and TRBJ2-5; TRBD2 might be the D (6 bases). The V end was cut by 2 bases, the J end by 2 bases, with 13 bases between. The CDR3 has 15 amino acids. Germline V CDR1 and CDR2: SGDLS, YYNGEE. The CDR3 DNA follows: TGTGCCAGCAGCGTGTCCCCGGGAGTACAAGAGACCCAGTACTTC. Translating it yields CASSVSPGVQETQYF.

The gene calls are TRBV5-1 and TRBJ2-7; possibly TRBD1 for D (5 bases). The CDR3 contains 13 residues. The V and J ends lost 4 bases and 7 bases respectively, with 15 bases between them. Looked up from germline, CDR1 is SGHRS and CDR2 is YFSETQ. For the CDR3, the DNA is TGCGCCAGCAGCCCTTCGACAGATCGAGAGCAGTACTTC. Protein: CASSPSTDREQYF.

In this sample, this clone turned up a few times. V gene TRBV5-1 combines with J gene TRBJ2-5; D remains ambiguous. From germline, CDR1 is SGHRS and CDR2 YFSETQ. Trimming left V 4 bases short and J 4 bases short, with 14 bases between. This CDR3 contains 14 residues. The CDR3 protein is CASSPKQVRETQYF. In DNA form, the CDR3 reads TGCGCCAGCAGCCCAAAGCAAGTCAGAGAGACCCAGTACTTC.

J is TRBJ2-5 and V is TRBV5-1; no clear D gene. Trimming took 1 base from V and 2 from J, leaving 18 bases between them. The germline V gene encodes CDR1 SGHRS and CDR2 YFSETQ. This CDR3 is 17 amino acids long. Here the CDR3 reads CASSLSPPGPLQETQYF. CDR3 coding DNA: TGCGCCAGCAGCTTGTCCCCCCCGGGCCCGTTACAAGAGACCCAGTACTTC.

The chain combines TRBV19 with TRBJ2-1; 7 bases line up with TRBD2. With 5 bases clipped from V and 0 bases from J, the junction kept 10 bases outside the gene matches. Per germline, CDR1 LNHDA and CDR2 SQIVND (reference sequence). The CDR3 covers 17 residues. In DNA form, the CDR3 reads TGTGCCAGTAGTGACTCTCCGGGACTAATCTCCTACAATGAGCAGTTCTTC. It yields the protein CASSDSPGLISYNEQFF.

The chain carries TRBV28 and TRBJ2-7; TRBD2 might be the D (7 bases). Between the trimmed V and J ends, which lost 10 bases and 6 bases, there was a span of 19 bases. The germline V gene has CDR1 MDHEN and CDR2 SYDVKM. This CDR3 contains 13 residues. The CDR3 sequence is CATIRGAAGEQYF. The CDR3 DNA reads as TGTGCCACAATCCGGGGGGCAGCGGGCGAGCAGTACTTC.

V gene TRBV9 combines with J gene TRBJ1-2; D is uncertain. Trimming removed 6 bases from V and 9 bases from J, with 12 bases in between. Germline V lookup: CDR1 SGDLS, CDR2 YYNGEE. The CDR3 is made up of 11 amino acids. The CDR3 DNA sequence: TGTGCCAGCACCCTGGACGGGCGCTACACCTTC. It is translated as CASTLDGRYTF.

V and J are TRBV5-1 and TRBJ2-7; D is ambiguous. Between the trimmed V and J ends, which lost 0 bases and 6 bases, there was a span of 19 bases. CDR3 size: 16 residues. Per the germline V gene, CDR1 is SGHRS and CDR2 is YFSETQ. CDR3 residues: CASSLDSNRPTGEQYF. CDR3 sequence (DNA): TGCGCCAGCAGCTTGGACTCTAATCGTCCTACGGGCGAGCAGTACTTC.

The genes are TRBV28 and TRBJ1-2; unclear D gene. Germline V gene data show CDR1 as MDHEN and CDR2 as SYDVKM. The V gene lost 2 bases and the J gene lost 8 bases, with 9 bases spanning the gap. This CDR3 is 12 amino acids long. CDR3 sequence: CASSLVTKGYTF. The CDR3 DNA reads as TGTGCCAGCAGTTTAGTGACAAAGGGCTACACCTTC.

The chain's CDR3 is CAWADTGRAGYTF. CDR3 coding DNA: TGTGCCTGGGCCGACACTGGTAGGGCGGGCTACACCTTC. The chain recombines TRBV30 with TRBJ1-2, with unresolved D. Germline V CDR1 and CDR2: GTSNPN, SVGIG (reference sequence). V lost 5 bases, J lost 8 bases, and 18 bases lay in between. The CDR3 extends over 13 amino acids.

CDR3 amino acids: CASSDYQGPLGAQHF. Here the CDR3 DNA reads TGTGCCAGCAGCGACTATCAGGGTCCCCTAGGGGCCCAGCATTTT. This chain uses TRBV7-9 with TRBJ1-5, with D tentatively TRBD1 (5 bases). Germline values: CDR1 SEHNR, CDR2 FQNEAQ (reference sequence). The CDR3 contains 15 residues. With 5 bases removed from V and 11 bases from J, the gap between germline ends came to 22 bases.

This clone has just one count. The V gene is TRBV11-2, the J gene TRBJ2-7; no clear D. The V end lost 3 bases, the J end lost 5 bases, and 11 bases lay between the germline ends. The germline CDR1 and CDR2 sequences are SGHAT and FQNNGV. The CDR3 has 13 residues. CDR3 in amino acids: CASSFQVLNEQYF. The CDR3 nucleotides are TGTGCCAGCAGCTTTCAGGTATTGAACGAGCAGTACTTC.

The gene calls are TRBV5-1 and TRBJ1-4, with D unclear. The CDR3 totals 14 residues. Germline-derived CDR1 and CDR2 are SGHRS and YFSETQ. The V end was cut by 4 bases, the J end by 6 bases, with 13 bases between. The CDR3, as DNA: TGCGCCAGCAGCCCCGAAGGTGGTTATGAAAAACTGTTTTTT. Translated, it gives CASSPEGGYEKLFF.